What follows are 5 T cell receptor beta chains derived from one specimen sequenced in a study of CD8+CD57+ T cells in acquired aplastic anemia. Researchers used genomic DNA as the template to profile TCR beta VDJ and CDR3. Each CDR3 protein gets one entry after TCRdb re-called the reads with MiXCR. There are some 68,000 distinct CDR3 sequences in the sample; approximately 50% occur only once, and approximately 8.3% lies in the top ten. Sequencing input: sorted CD4+, CD8+, or CD8+CD57+ T cells (not recorded which) from PBMCs. Source of these receptors: a human donor in good health, serving as a control.

This clonotype showed up just a few times. The chain joins TRBV11-3 to TRBJ2-3; no reliable D call. The V end lost 0 bases, the J end lost 5 bases, and 3 bases lay between the germline ends. Germline V lookup: CDR1 SGHNT, CDR2 YENEEA. The CDR3 sequence is 12 residues long. The CDR3 DNA reads TGTGCCAGCAGCTTAGACCGAGATACGCAGTATTTT. Protein: CASSLDRDTQYF.

The rearrangement joins TRBV7-9 to TRBJ2-3; no definite D call. This CDR3 spans 13 amino acids. The germline CDR1 and CDR2 sequences are SEHNR and FQNEAQ (reference sequence). The V gene lost 3 bases and the J gene lost 5 bases, with 9 bases spanning the gap. The CDR3 here is CASSFVPRDTQYF. In DNA, the CDR3 is TGTGCCAGCAGCTTTGTTCCACGAGATACGCAGTATTTT.

The J gene is TRBJ2-5, the V gene TRBV15; 13 nucleotides align to TRBD2. After removal of 1 base from V and 3 bases from J, the junction contained 2 bases not matched to a gene. The length of the CDR3 is 16 residues. Germline loops: CDR1 LNHNV, CDR2 YYDKDF (reference sequence). The CDR3 sequence: CATSRGGLAGKETQYF. In DNA form, the CDR3 reads TGTGCCACCAGCAGAGGGGGACTAGCGGGGAAAGAGACCCAGTACTTC.

The CDR3 DNA reads TGTGCCATCAGTGGAAGGGGACAGCGTTATGGCTACACCTTC. Translated, it gives CAISGRGQRYGYTF. This chain uses TRBV10-3 with TRBJ1-2; 7 nucleotides align to TRBD1. The CDR3 runs to 14 residues. Germline V gene lookup returns CDR1 ENHRY and CDR2 SYGVKD. The ends lost 4 bases at V and 5 bases at J; junction bases unmatched: 7.

The J gene is TRBJ2-5, the V gene TRBV24-1; D possibly corresponds to TRBD2 (6 bases). The germline CDR1 and CDR2 sequences are KGHDR and SFDVKD. This CDR3 comprises 16 residues. V lost 0 bases and J 1 base, leaving 11 bases between the germline ends. As DNA, the CDR3 is TGTGCCACCAGTGATTTGGGCATCGGGGGCCAAGAGACCCAGTACTTC. Translating gives CATSDLGIGGQETQYF.